One sample yielded the 19 T cell receptor beta chains listed below, sequenced in a study of post-analysis software for immune sequencing data. Study results and caveats: A few TRBV segments, TRBV5-6, TRBV5-1 and TRBV20-1 among them, were found more frequent in patients than controls.

The TCR beta cDNA libraries carried unique molecular identifiers. One entry per CDR3 protein, called by TCRdb with MiXCR from the PCR reads. This table holds some 370,000 distinct CDR3 sequences, less than 35% found once. These receptors' targets are unknown. Input material: blood. These receptors all stem from a girl between 5 and 17 years old with multiple sclerosis.

Points on this clonotype: An end of the junction differs from the germline gene, which may be a read error. CDR3 residues: CASRYSGGDYEQYF. In nucleotides, the CDR3 is TGTGCCAGCAGGTACTCGGGGGGCGACTACGAGCAGTACTTC. This chain uses TRBV6-5 with TRBJ2-4; the D gene is possibly TRBD2 (7 bases). The DNA matches TRBJ2-7 better at its end, which makes the J call doubtful. Germline-derived CDR1 and CDR2 are MNHEY and SVGAGI. The CDR3 has 14 residues.

The rearrangement uses TRBV7-3 and TRBJ2-5; 10 nucleotides agree with TRBD2. This CDR3 has 16 residues. J lost 2 bases, V lost 5 bases, and 8 bases had no gene match. The V gene's germline CDR1 is SGHTA and CDR2 FQGTGA. CDR3 coding DNA: TGTGCCAGCAGCCCCTTGAGCGGGGGGGCGCAAGAGACCCAGTACTTC. It is translated as CASSPLSGGAQETQYF. The full variable domain, rest sourced from reference TRBV7-3 and TRBJ2-5, is GAGVSQTPSNKVTEKGKYVELRCDPISGHTALYWYRQSLGQGPEFLIYFQGTGAADDSGLPNDRFFAVRPEGSVSTLKIQRTERGDSAVYLCASSPLSGGAQETQYFGPGTRLLVL.

The rearrangement links TRBV4-2 to TRBJ1-4; D uncertain. The V end lost 1 base, the J end lost 7 bases, and 16 bases lay between the germline ends. This CDR3 spans 16 amino acids. Germline V gene sequence: CDR1 LGHNA, CDR2 YNFKEQ. CDR3 nucleotides: TGTGCCAGCAGCCAAGTCTCCGAGGGTTGGAGTGAAAAACTGTTTTTT. It is translated as CASSQVSEGWSEKLFF.

This clonotype came up a few times. The chain employs TRBV4-1 and TRBJ1-6, with a weak D call TRBD1 (5 bases). V dropped 4 bases and J dropped 8 bases, with 12 bases sitting between them. CDR3 size: 14 residues. Per germline, CDR1 MGHRA and CDR2 YSYEKL. This chain's CDR3 is CASSLRDGDSPLHF. DNA of the CDR3: TGCGCCAGCAGCCTGCGGGACGGAGATTCACCCCTCCACTTT.

The chain employs TRBV20-1 and TRBJ1-2; D may be TRBD1 (5 bases). This CDR3 spans 17 amino acids. In germline, CDR1 is DFQATT, CDR2 SNEGSKA (reference sequence). Trimming shortened V by 0 bases and J by 0 bases, and 17 bases separated the two germline ends. As DNA, the CDR3 is TGCAGTGCTAGAGATTTTGGGGGAGGGCGGTCTAACTATGGCTACACCTTC. Amino acids: CSARDFGGGRSNYGYTF.

V and J are TRBV5-6 and TRBJ2-2; the D is unclear. The CDR3 runs to 13 residues. V lost 1 base to trimming and J lost 5 bases, with 6 bases between them. Germline V gene sequence: CDR1 SGHDT, CDR2 YYEEEE. The CDR3 DNA follows: TGTGCCAGCAGCTTGAAGGGAACCGGGGAGCTGTTTTTT. Amino acid sequence: CASSLKGTGELFF.

V usage is TRBV20-1 and J usage is TRBJ1-1; D is perhaps TRBD1 (5 bases). With 3 bases removed from V and 4 bases from J, the gap between germline ends came to 15 bases. The germline V gene encodes CDR1 DFQATT and CDR2 SNEGSKA (reference sequence). The CDR3 contains 14 residues. The CDR3 protein is CSARLRGYLTEAFF. The CDR3 DNA follows: TGCAGTGCTAGGTTGAGGGGCTATCTCACTGAAGCTTTCTTT.

This clonotype appeared a few times. The chain joins TRBV2 to TRBJ2-3, with a weak D call TRBD1 (5 bases). The length of the CDR3 is 20 residues. Germline V CDR1 and CDR2: SNHLY, FYNNEI. V lost 6 bases to trimming and J lost 6 bases, with 34 bases between them. CDR3 sequence: CASSLLSGPRVGEGSDTQYF. The CDR3 coding sequence is TGTGCCAGCAGCCTTTTGTCCGGACCCAGGGTCGGTGAAGGGTCGGATACGCAGTATTTT.

The V and J genes are TRBV27 and TRBJ2-3, with TRBD2 matching over 9 bases. V shed 2 bases, J shed 1 base, and the junction held 4 bases outside the gene matches. The CDR3 runs 16 residues. In germline, CDR1 is MNHEY, CDR2 SMNVEV (reference sequence). CDR3: CASSLRKRGGTDTQYF. CDR3 in DNA: TGTGCCAGCAGTTTACGCAAGCGGGGGGGCACAGATACGCAGTATTTT.

The rearrangement links TRBV3-1 to TRBJ1-2, with D unclear. Per germline, CDR1 LGHDT and CDR2 YNNKEL (reference sequence). The V end was cut by 0 bases, the J end by 4 bases, with 15 bases between. This CDR3 comprises 16 residues. For the CDR3, the DNA is TGTGCCAGCAGCCAAGAGTTCAGGTCCTCTCTCTATGGCTACACCTTC. Protein: CASSQEFRSSLYGYTF.

The CDR3 loop reads CASSLEGQGAYNEQFF. Written as DNA, the CDR3 is TGCGCCAGCAGCTTGGAGGGCCAGGGGGCCTACAATGAGCAGTTCTTC. This chain joins TRBV5-1 and TRBJ2-1; 7 nucleotides match TRBD1. The CDR3 contains 16 residues. Germline CDR1 is SGHRS and CDR2 is YFSETQ. With V trimmed by 0 bases and J by 2 bases, 5 bases remained unmatched.

The genes are TRBV20-1 and TRBJ1-5; 8 nucleotides align to TRBD1. The trim removed 6 bases at V and 6 bases at J, leaving 7 bases unmatched. Germline assignment: CDR1 DFQATT and CDR2 SNEGSKA (reference sequence). The CDR3 extends over 13 amino acids. The CDR3 DNA follows: TGCAGTGCGACGACAGGGGCCGGTCAGCCCCAGCATTTT. The encoded protein is CSATTGAGQPQHF.

Ten or more counts support this clonotype. This chain joins TRBV7-2 and TRBJ2-5, with D possibly matching TRBD2 (6 bases). With the DNA end fitting TRBJ2-7 better, the J assignment may be wrong. From germline, CDR1 is SGHTA and CDR2 FQGNSA. CDR3 size: 15 residues. The CDR3 coding sequence is TGTGCCAGCAGCTTAGGGACTATCCCTACAGGCGAGCAGTACTTC. This translates into CASSLGTIPTGEQYF.

Points on this clonotype: A much larger clone lies a single base off, so this may be a read error. Since the CDR3 does not end with the conserved phenylalanine or tryptophan, this likely comes from a read error. This chain uses TRBV29-1 with TRBJ2-1, with 8 nucleotides matching TRBD1. The trim removed 6 bases at V and 9 bases at J, leaving 7 bases unmatched. The CDR3 consists of 12 residues. Germline CDR1 reads SQVTM; CDR2 reads ANQGSEA. DNA for the CDR3: TGCAGCGTGGGACAGGATTTCGGTGAGCAGTTCCTC. Its translation: CSVGQDFGEQFL.

The chain combines TRBV18 with TRBJ2-3; TRBD1 aligns across 8 bases. CDR3 size: 16 residues. Germline CDR1 reads KGHSH; CDR2 reads LQKENI. The ends lost 3 bases at V and 7 bases at J; junction bases unmatched: 12. Written as DNA, the CDR3 is TGTGCCAGCTCACCTCGACAGGGGAGTGTAACTTATACGCAGTATTTT. Amino acid sequence: CASSPRQGSVTYTQYF.

This clonotype has a handful of counts. The genes are TRBV12-3 or TRBV12-4 and TRBJ2-3, with TRBD2 identical over 10 bases. Trimming cost V 3 bases and J 2 bases; bases outside gene matches: 2. The CDR3 is 15 residues long. This CDR3 reads CASSFLAGATDTQYF. The CDR3 DNA is TGTGCCAGCAGTTTCCTAGCGGGGGCCACAGATACGCAGTATTTT.

This clonotype occurred a few times. V usage is TRBV3-1 and J usage is TRBJ2-7, with D maybe TRBD2 (5 bases). Germline V gene sequence: CDR1 LGHDT, CDR2 YNNKEL (reference sequence). There are 14 residues in the CDR3. V dropped 5 bases and J dropped 5 bases, with 16 bases sitting between them. The CDR3: CASSNPGSTDEQYF. CDR3 in DNA: TGTGCCAGCAGCAACCCGGGGAGTACAGACGAGCAGTACTTC.

J is TRBJ2-2 and V is TRBV20-1, with D possibly being TRBD1 (5 bases). Germline CDR1 reads DFQATT; CDR2 reads SNEGSKA (reference sequence). The CDR3 runs 13 residues. The V gene lost 7 bases and the J gene lost 3 bases, with 12 bases spanning the gap. CDR3 coding DNA: TGCAGTGTAAAGAAGGGGCACACCGGGGAGCTGTTTTTT. Protein product: CSVKKGHTGELFF.

V is TRBV4-3 and J is TRBJ1-2, with D perhaps TRBD1 (5 bases). The V and J ends lost 0 bases and 2 bases respectively, with 10 bases between them. Germline CDR1 and CDR2: LGHNA and YSLEER. The length of the CDR3 is 15 residues. CDR3 in amino acids: CASSQELRQNYGYTF. The CDR3, as DNA: TGCGCCAGCAGCCAAGAATTAAGACAGAACTATGGCTACACCTTC.